This TCR beta chain was documented in a study of beta chain features in type 1 diabetes. Whole-study context: The examined sorted cells totaled 110 million or so across samples. Study conclusions and caveats: Among all four CD4+ subsets, Type 1 diabetes patients had TCRB CDR3s that were moderately but significantly shorter. Sequencing the cDNA could make cells with high TCR expression show up more than they should. The study found that naive, central memory and Treg TCRB repertoires appeared more similar in patients than in healthy donors.

The authors reverse transcribed all of the isolated RNA, so sequencing captured expressed TCRB transcripts. TCRdb's table, derived via immunoSEQ multiplex PCR, lists solely in-frame clones and lacks some. The sample shows 400,000 to 550,000 clones, about an eighth of them seen only once. CDR1 ENHRY and CDR2 SYGVKD come from the germline V gene. V lost 4 bases to trimming and J lost 5 bases; unmatched junction nucleotides: 1. The CDR3 spans 13 residues. Remarks on this clone: Antigen unknown.

The specimen was naive CD4+ T cells from blood. The sequence came from a woman aged 18-29 years in good health. This chain links TRBV10-3 with TRBJ2-5; 10 bases are a match to TRBD1. The CDR3 nucleotides read TGTGCCATCAGTGCGGGACAGGGGGAGACCCAGTACTTC. It specifies CAISAGQGETQYF.